These T cell receptor beta chains were read from a single sample in a study of a mutant IDH1 vaccine in newly diagnosed glioma. The antigens these receptors bind are not known. Sequencing was performed with immunoSEQ multiplex PCR; in TCRdb, only in-frame clones are kept and a portion is missing. The sample yields some 40,000 clones, 75% to 85% seen once. The sequenced sample was PBMCs, obtained from a glioma patient whose treatment included an IDH1 peptide vaccine. Receptors originate from a man in his forties with glioma. The conserved cysteine and the conserved F or W are not part of the CDR3 here. Size values are once, few and many counts, or a class for expanded clones, and some rows have none.

TRBJ2-1 | TRBV19 | once | ASSIDRTSGNTNEQF
TRBJ2-2 | TRBV5-4 | few | ASTLTGNTGELF
TRBJ1-2 | TRBV28 | few | ASNPGQGGYT
TRBJ2-7 | TRBV5-1 | NA | ASSAPGQINYEQY
TRBJ2-7 | TRBV30 | NA | AWSGLGTDYEQY
TRBJ2-1 | TRBV7-9 | NA | ASRSTSFEQF
TRBJ2-7 | TRBV30 | NA | AWNTGDSYEQY
TRBJ2-1 | TRBV5-1 | once | ASSLVGGPYNEQF
TRBJ2-5 | TRBV5-1 | few | ASSRGLAEETQY
TRBJ1-4 | TRBV23-1 | NA | ASSQSHRGCEKLF
TRBJ2-1 | TRBV7-2 | NA | ASSRVASGQF
TRBJ2-3 | TRBV30 | NA | AWSQGGGFTDTQY
TRBJ2-3 | TRBV6-4 | NA | ASSEKAGGPDTQY
TRBJ2-7 | TRBV5-4 | NA | ASSWKGSTSYEQY
TRBJ2-6 | TRBV18 | NA | ASSPPTGISGANVLT
TRBJ2-1 | TRBV18 | NA | ASSPALAGFGNEQF
TRBJ2-1 | TRBV27 | NA | ASSLVGGLALYNEQF
TRBJ1-2 | TRBV5-1 | NA | ASSGNYGYT
TRBJ2-3 | TRBV28 | NA | ASSGGGTSTDTQY
TRBJ2-1 | TRBV10-3 | few | AISRDSDDNEQF
TRBJ2-7 | TRBV4-1 | medium-sized | ASSQVGTGPYEQY
TRBJ2-7 | TRBV4-2 | NA | ASRQTTVGDEQY
TRBJ1-4 | TRBV30 | NA | AWRGQGVNEKLF
TRBJ2-5 | TRBV10-1 | NA | ASRSGLQETQY
TRBJ2-7 | TRBV19 | NA | ASSLTGYGEQY
TRBJ2-5 | TRBV7-2 | once | ASNAAGGMYGQY
TRBJ1-5 | TRBV6-5 | few | ASSLGRSNQPQH
TRBJ2-7 | TRBV21-1 | NA | ASSKVGQGTSGGSYEQY
TRBJ1-2 | TRBV30 | NA | AWSVLRQGANYGYT
TRBJ2-7 | TRBV6-6 | NA | ASSTPDRFSYEQY